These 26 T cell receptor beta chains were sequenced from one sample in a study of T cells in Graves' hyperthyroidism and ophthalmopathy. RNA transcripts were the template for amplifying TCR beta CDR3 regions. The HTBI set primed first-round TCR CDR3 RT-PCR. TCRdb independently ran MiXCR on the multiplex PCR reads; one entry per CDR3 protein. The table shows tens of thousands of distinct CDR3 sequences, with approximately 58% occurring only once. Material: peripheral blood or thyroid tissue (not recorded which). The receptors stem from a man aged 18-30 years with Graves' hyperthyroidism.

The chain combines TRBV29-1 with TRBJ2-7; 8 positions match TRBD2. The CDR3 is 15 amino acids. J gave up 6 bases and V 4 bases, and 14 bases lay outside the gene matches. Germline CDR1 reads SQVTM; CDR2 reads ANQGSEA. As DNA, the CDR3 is TGCAGCGTTGCGGGGGGGCCCGAGGGCTTCGGCGAGCAGTACTTC. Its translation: CSVAGGPEGFGEQYF.

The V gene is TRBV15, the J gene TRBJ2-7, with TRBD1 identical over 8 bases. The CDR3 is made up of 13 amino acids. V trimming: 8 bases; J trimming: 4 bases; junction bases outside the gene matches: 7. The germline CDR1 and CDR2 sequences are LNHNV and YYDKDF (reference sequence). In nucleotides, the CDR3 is TGTGCCACCGGGGACAGGACCGCTTACGAGCAGTACTTC. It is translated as CATGDRTAYEQYF.

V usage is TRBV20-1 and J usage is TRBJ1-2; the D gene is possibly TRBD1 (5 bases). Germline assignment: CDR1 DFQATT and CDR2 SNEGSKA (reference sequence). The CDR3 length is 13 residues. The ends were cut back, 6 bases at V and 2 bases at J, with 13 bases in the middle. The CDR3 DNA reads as TGCAGTGCACAGGACGGTTCCAACTATGGCTACACCTTC. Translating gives CSAQDGSNYGYTF.

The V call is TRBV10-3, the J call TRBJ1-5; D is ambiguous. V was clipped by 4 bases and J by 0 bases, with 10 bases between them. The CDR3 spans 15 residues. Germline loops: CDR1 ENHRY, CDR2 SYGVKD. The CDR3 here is CAISATGYSNQPQHF. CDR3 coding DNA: TGTGCCATCAGTGCCACGGGATATAGCAATCAGCCCCAGCATTTT.

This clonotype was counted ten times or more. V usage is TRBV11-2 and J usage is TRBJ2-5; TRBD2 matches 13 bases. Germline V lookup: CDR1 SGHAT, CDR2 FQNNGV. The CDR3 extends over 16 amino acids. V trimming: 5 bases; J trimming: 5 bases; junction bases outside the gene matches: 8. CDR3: CASSDRLAGGRETQYF. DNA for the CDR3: TGTGCCAGCAGCGATCGACTAGCGGGGGGCCGGGAGACCCAGTACTTC.

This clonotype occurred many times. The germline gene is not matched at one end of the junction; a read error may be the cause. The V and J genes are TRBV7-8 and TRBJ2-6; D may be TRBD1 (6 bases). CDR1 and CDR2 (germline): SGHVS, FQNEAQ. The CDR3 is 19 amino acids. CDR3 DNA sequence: TGTGCCGGCAGCTCCATACCCCCTCCGACAGGACCTGGGGCCAACGTCCTGACTTTC. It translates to CAGSSIPPPTGPGANVLTF.

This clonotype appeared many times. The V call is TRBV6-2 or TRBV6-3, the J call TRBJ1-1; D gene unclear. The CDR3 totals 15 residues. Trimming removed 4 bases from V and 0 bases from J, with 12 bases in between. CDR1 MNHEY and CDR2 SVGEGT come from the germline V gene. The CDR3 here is CASSFGGFMNTEAFF. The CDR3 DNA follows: TGTGCCAGCAGTTTTGGCGGATTTATGAACACTGAAGCTTTCTTT.

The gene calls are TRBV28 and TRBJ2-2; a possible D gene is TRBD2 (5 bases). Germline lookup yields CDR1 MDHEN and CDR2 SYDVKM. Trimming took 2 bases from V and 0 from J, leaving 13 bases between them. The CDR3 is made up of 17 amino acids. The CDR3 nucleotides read TGTGCCAGCAGTTTAGGGTTAGCGTCCGCGAACACCGGGGAGCTGTTTTTT. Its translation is CASSLGLASANTGELFF.

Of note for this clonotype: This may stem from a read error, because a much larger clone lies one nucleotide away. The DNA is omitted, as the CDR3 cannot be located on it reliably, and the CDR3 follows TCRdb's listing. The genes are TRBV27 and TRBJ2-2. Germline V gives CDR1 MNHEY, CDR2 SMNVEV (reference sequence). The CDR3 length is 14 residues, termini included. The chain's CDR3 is CASSSSSVAGELFF.

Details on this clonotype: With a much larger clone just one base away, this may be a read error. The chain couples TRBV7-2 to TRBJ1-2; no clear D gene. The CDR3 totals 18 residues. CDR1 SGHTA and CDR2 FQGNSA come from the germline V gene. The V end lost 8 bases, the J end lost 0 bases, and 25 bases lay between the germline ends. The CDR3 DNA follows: TGTGCCAGCGGCCAAGATAGTACATCCGGAGGTTCTAACTATGGCTACACCTTC. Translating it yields CASGQDSTSGGSNYGYTF.

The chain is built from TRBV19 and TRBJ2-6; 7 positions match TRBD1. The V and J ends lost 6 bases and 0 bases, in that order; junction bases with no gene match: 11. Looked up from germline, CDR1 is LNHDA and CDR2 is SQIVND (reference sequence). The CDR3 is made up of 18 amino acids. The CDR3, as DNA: TGTGCCAGTAGCGACTACAGGGGCCGGGGCTCTGGGGCCAACGTCCTGACTTTC. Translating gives CASSDYRGRGSGANVLTF.

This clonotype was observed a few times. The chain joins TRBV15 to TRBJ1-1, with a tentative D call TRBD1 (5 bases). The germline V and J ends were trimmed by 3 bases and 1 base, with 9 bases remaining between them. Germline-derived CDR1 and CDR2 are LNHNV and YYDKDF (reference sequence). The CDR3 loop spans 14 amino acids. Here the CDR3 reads CATSSLDRNTEAFF. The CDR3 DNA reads TGTGCCACCAGCAGCTTAGACAGGAACACTGAAGCTTTCTTT. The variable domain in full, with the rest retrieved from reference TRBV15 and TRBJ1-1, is DAMVIQNPRYQVTQFGKPVTLSCSQTLNHNVMYWYQQKSSQAPKLLFHYYDKDFNNEADTPDNFQSRRPNTSFCFLDIRSPGLGDTAMYLCATSSLDRNTEAFFGQGTRLTVV.

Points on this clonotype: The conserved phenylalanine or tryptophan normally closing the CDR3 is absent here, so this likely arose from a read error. In nucleotides, the CDR3 is TGCAGTGCTCACGGGACCCGCAGCCCCTACGAGCAGTACCTC. Translated: CSAHGTRSPYEQYL. The chain recombines TRBV20-1 with TRBJ2-7, with D perhaps given as TRBD1 or TRBD2 (5 bases each). Germline V lookup: CDR1 DFQATT, CDR2 SNEGSKA (reference sequence). The CDR3 runs 14 residues. The V end was cut by 5 bases, the J end by 2 bases, with 16 bases between.

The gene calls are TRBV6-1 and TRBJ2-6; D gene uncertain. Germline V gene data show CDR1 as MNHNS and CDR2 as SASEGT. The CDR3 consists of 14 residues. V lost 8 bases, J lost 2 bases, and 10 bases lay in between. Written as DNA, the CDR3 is TGTGCCAGCCAAGTAGCACCTGGGGCCAACGTCCTGACTTTC. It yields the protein CASQVAPGANVLTF.

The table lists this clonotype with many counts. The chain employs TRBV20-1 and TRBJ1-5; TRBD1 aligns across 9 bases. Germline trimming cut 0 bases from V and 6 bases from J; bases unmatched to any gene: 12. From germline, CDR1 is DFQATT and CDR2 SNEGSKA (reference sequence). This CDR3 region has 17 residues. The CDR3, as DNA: TGCAGTGCTAGAGACCCCTTTGGGACAGGGCCAGGTCAGCCCCAGCATTTT. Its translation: CSARDPFGTGPGQPQHF.

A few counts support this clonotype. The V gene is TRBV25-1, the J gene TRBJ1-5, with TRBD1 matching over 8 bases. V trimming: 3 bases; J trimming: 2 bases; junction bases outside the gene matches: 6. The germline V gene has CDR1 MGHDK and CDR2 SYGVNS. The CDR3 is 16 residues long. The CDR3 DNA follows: TGTGCCAGCAGTGAGGGGACAGGCTTCGGCAATCAGCCCCAGCATTTT. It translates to CASSEGTGFGNQPQHF.

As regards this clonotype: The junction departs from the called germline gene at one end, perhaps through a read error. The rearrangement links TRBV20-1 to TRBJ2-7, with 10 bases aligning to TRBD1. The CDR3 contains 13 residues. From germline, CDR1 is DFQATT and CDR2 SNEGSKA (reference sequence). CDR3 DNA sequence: TGCAATGCTAGAGGGACAGGGGACTACGAGCAGTACTTC. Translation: CNARGTGDYEQYF.

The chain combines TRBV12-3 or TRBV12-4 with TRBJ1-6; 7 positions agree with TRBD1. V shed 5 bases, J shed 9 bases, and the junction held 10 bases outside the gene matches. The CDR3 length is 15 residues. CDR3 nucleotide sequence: TGTGCCAGCAGTACCCCGACAGGGATGGGTTCACCCCTCCACTTT. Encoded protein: CASSTPTGMGSPLHF.

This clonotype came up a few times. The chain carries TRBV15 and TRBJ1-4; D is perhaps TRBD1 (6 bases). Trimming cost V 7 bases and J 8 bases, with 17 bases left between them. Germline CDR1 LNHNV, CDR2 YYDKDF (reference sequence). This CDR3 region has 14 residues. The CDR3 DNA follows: TGTGCCACCACCCAAGGGGGGATCAGGGAAAAACTGTTTTTT. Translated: CATTQGGIREKLFF. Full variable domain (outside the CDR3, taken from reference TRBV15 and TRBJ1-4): DAMVIQNPRYQVTQFGKPVTLSCSQTLNHNVMYWYQQKSSQAPKLLFHYYDKDFNNEADTPDNFQSRRPNTSFCFLDIRSPGLGDTAMYLCATTQGGIREKLFFGSGTQLSVL.

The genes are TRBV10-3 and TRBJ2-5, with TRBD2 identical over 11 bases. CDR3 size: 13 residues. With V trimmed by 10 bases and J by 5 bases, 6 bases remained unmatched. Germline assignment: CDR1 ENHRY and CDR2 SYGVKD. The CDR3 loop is CATRTSGSETQYF. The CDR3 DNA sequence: TGTGCCACCAGAACTAGCGGGAGTGAGACCCAGTACTTC.

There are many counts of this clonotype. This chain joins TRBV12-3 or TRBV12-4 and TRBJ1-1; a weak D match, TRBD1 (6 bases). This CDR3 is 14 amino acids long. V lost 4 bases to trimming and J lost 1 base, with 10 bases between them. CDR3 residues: CASSWTAPNTEAFF. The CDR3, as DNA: TGTGCCAGCAGTTGGACAGCGCCGAACACTGAAGCTTTCTTT.

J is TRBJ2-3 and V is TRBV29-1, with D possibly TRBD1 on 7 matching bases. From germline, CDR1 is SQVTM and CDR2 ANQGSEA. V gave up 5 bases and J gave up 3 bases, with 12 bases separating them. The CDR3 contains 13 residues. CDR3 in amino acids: CSVRQGLTDTQYF. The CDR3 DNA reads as TGCAGCGTTCGACAGGGACTTACAGATACGCAGTATTTT.

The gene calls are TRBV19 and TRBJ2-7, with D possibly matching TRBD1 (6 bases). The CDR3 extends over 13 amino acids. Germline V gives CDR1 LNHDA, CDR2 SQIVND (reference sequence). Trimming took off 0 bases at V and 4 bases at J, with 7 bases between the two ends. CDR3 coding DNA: TGTGCCAGTAGTATAGAAGACAGGTACGAGCAGTACTTC. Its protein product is CASSIEDRYEQYF. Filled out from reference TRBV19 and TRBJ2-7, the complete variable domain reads DGGITQSPKYLFRKEGQNVTLSCEQNLNHDAMYWYRQDPGQGLRLIYYSQIVNDFQKGDIAEGYSVSREKKESFPLTVTSAQKNPTAFYLCASSIEDRYEQYFGPGTRLTVT.

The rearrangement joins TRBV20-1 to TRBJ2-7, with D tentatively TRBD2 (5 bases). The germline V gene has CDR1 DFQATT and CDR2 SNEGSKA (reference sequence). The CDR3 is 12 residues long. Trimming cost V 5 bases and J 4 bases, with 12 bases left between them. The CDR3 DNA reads TGCAGTGCTTCGACTAACCTGTACGAGCAGTACTTC. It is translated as CSASTNLYEQYF.

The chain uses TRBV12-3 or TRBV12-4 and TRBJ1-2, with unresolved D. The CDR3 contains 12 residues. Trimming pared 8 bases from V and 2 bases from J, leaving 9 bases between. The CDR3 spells CASRPGNYGYTF. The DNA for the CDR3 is TGTGCCAGCCGTCCGGGGAACTATGGCTACACCTTC.

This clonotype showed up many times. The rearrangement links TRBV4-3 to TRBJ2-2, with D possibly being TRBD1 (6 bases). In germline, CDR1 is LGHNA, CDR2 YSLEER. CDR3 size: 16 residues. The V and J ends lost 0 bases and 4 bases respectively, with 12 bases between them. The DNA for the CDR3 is TGCGCCAGCAGCCAAGAGTCAACAGGGAGCACCGGGGAGCTGTTTTTT. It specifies CASSQESTGSTGELFF.